This T cell receptor (beta chain) is drawn from a study of patients and donors after allogeneic stem cell transplantation. The sample holds a few counts of this clonotype. TCRdb processed the RT-PCR reads anew with MiXCR; each CDR3 protein has one entry. Of 150,000 to 200,000 distinct CDR3 sequences in the sample, more than 35% were seen once. This CDR3 contains 16 residues. The ends were cut back, 4 bases at V and 5 bases at J, with 16 bases in the middle. The germline CDR1 and CDR2 sequences are SGHRS and YFSETQ. This TCR derives from a human donor who was either an allogeneic HSCT recipient or a stem cell or donor lymphocyte infusion donor (not recorded which). It is not recorded whose cells these are; they may come from a transplant donor. This chain connects TRBV5-1 to TRBJ1-6; D not certain. Sequenced input: blood, either unsorted or a sorted T cell fraction (not recorded which). In DNA, the CDR3 is TGCGCCAGCAGCCAAGAAGGGAATGCCCATAATTCACCCCTCCACTTT. Amino acid sequence: CASSQEGNAHNSPLHF.